The present T cell receptor beta chain was sequenced within a study of T cell changes during pregnancy in multiple sclerosis. With 4 bases removed from V and 7 bases from J, the gap between germline ends came to 18 bases. Germline V gives CDR1 SGHRS, CDR2 YFSETQ. CDR3 length: 15 amino acids. Sequencing used immunoSEQ multiplex PCR; TCRdb keeps in-frame clones, though not all of them. The repertoire has over 30,000 clones, 70% to 90% of them found once; the top ten carry around 3.3%. The sample consisted of CD8+ T cells from peripheral blood mononuclear cells, taken in the third trimester of pregnancy. This receptor was identified in a female donor with multiple sclerosis, enrolled in a pregnancy study. The chain recombines TRBV5-1 with TRBJ2-1, with D possibly TRBD2 on 6 matching bases. The CDR3 sequence: CASSPAEGSTNEQFF. Here the CDR3 DNA reads TGCGCCAGCAGCCCCGCGGAGGGGTCGACAAATGAGCAGTTCTTC. Variable domain in full (rest from reference TRBV5-1 and TRBJ2-1): KAGVTQTPRYLIKTRGQQVTLSCSPISGHRSVSWYQQTPGQGLQFLFEYFSETQRNKGNFPGRFSGRQFSNSRSEMNVSTLELGDSALYLCASSPAEGSTNEQFFGPGTRLTVL.